The text below deals with one T cell receptor (beta chain). Its antigen is undetermined. These data belong to a study of identical twins. Template switching, a step in the protocol, added a universal primer site, and cDNA carried unique molecular identifiers. TCRdb independently ran MiXCR on the 5' RACE reads; one entry per CDR3 protein. The sample has 1.5 million to 2 million distinct CDR3 sequences, about 32% seen once; the top ten hold about 0.25%. The study's findings and limits: With abundant cord blood beta clonotypes, insertions were fewer; memory repertoires showed no such pattern. Cross-sectional statistics underpinned the conclusions; the same donors were not followed. Monozygotic twin pairs showed more out-of-frame TCR alpha sharing than models estimated.

The CDR3 is made up of 12 amino acids. The ends lost 6 bases at V and 9 bases at J; junction bases unmatched: 4. Germline V gene data show CDR1 as LGHNA and CDR2 as YNFKEQ. The TCR was taken from a newborn girl in good health. The chain couples TRBV4-2 to TRBJ2-1; TRBD2 aligns across 8 bases. Sequenced: cord blood. DNA of the CDR3: TGTGCCAGCAGTACGGCGGGGGGTGAGCAGTTCTTC. Its translation: CASSTAGGEQFF.